This entry features one T cell receptor beta chain sequence. The germline gives CDR1 SNHLY, CDR2 FYNNEI. There are 14 residues in the CDR3. Trimming took 7 bases from V and 3 from J; bases not matched to a gene: 6. Only in-frame clones appear in the TCRdb table, and some are missing; sequencing was by immunoSEQ multiplex PCR. Among tens of thousands of clones listed, less than 85% were seen once. The source of the sample is a study of blood T cell repertoires in COVID-19. On the study more broadly: Nucleic acid was either cDNA or gDNA, and it came from T cells, B-cell-depleted T cells, or PBMCs.

The receptor comes from an older man with active or convalescent COVID-19. This sequence joins TRBV2 and TRBJ2-7; TRBD1 matches at 10 bases. Sequencing was carried out using peripheral blood. The CDR3 loop reads CASIYGTGVYEQYF. CDR3 sequence (DNA): TGTGCCAGCATCTATGGGACAGGGGTCTACGAGCAGTACTTC.